This TCR beta chain derives from a study of shared clonotypes between healthy human individuals. Points from the study as a whole: Approximately 5% of naive CD4 clonotypes were shared across a handful of donors. On the whole, naive subsets had larger estimated richness than memory subsets had.

This clone showed up many times. Antigen unknown. Data came from immunoSEQ multiplex PCR; TCRdb stores just in-frame clones and leaves some out. The table records about 1 million clones, about three quarters of them present only once. CD45RA-negative memory and CD45RA+ naive subsets were split from the CD4+ cells. The sequence derives from a man younger than 35 in good health. Sequencing was carried out using memory CD4+ T cells sorted from blood. Subset indicated: CD45RA-negative fraction.

As DNA, the CDR3 is TGCGCCAGCAGCTTTGGCAACTCAAAGGAGGCACCCCTCCACTTT. Translation gives CASSFGNSKEAPLHF. The V gene is TRBV5-1, the J gene TRBJ1-6; D gene ambiguous. Trimming took off 2 bases at V and 11 bases at J, with 17 bases between the two ends. There are 15 residues in the CDR3. Per germline, CDR1 SGHRS and CDR2 YFSETQ.